Shown below are 10 T cell receptor beta chains from a single sample sequenced in a study of blood T cell repertoires in COVID-19. Here immunoSEQ multiplex PCR was the method, and the copy in TCRdb shows in-frame clones only, minus some. The sample records 200,000 to 250,000 clones, 88% being singletons. The sequenced sample consisted of peripheral blood. Receptor source: a woman aged 55 to 70 with acute or convalescent COVID-19.

This rearrangement joins TRBV4-3 to TRBJ2-4; 9 bases agree with TRBD1. CDR3 length equals 17 residues. Trimming at V came to 0 bases and at J to 1 base, leaving 4 bases not matched to a gene. From germline, CDR1 is LGHNA and CDR2 YSLEER. CDR3: CASSQDRGTGAKNIQYF. DNA of the CDR3: TGCGCCAGCAGCCAAGATAGGGGGACAGGGGCCAAAAACATTCAGTACTTC.

The rearrangement uses TRBV12-2 and TRBJ2-5; TRBD1 is the table's D call, not checked against the DNA. TRBV12-2 is flagged as a pseudogene. CDR3 size: 14 residues. CDR3 nucleotide sequence: TGTGCAAGTCGCTTAGGAGGCAGGGTTGAGACCCAGTACTTC. This sequence encodes CASRLGGRVETQYF.

As regards this clone: One end of the junction does not line up with germline, which may come from a read error. This rearrangement joins TRBV7-7 to TRBJ2-7; 7 bases align to TRBD2. In germline, CDR1 is SSHAT, CDR2 FNYEAQ (reference sequence). The CDR3 totals 14 residues. Here the CDR3 DNA reads TGTGCTAGCAGCTTAGGGCGGGGGAGTGGAGAGCAGTACTTC. Its translation is CASSLGRGSGEQYF.

V and J are TRBV7-9 and TRBJ2-3, with TRBD1 identical over 9 bases. V was clipped by 2 bases and J by 1 base; unmatched bases: 10. CDR1 and CDR2 from the germline V gene are SEHNR and FQNEAQ (reference sequence). The CDR3 length is 18 residues. CDR3 nucleotides: TGTGCCAGCAGCTTAAACAGGGGGCGGGAGTGGGGCACAGATACGCAGTATTTT. This codes for CASSLNRGREWGTDTQYF.

The V gene is TRBV19, the J gene TRBJ1-6; D is possibly TRBD1 (6 bases). The length of the CDR3 is 14 residues. The germline V and J ends were trimmed by 5 bases and 1 base, with 6 bases remaining between them. The germline V gene has CDR1 LNHDA and CDR2 SQIVND (reference sequence). CDR3 in amino acids: CASSQGSYNSPLHF. CDR3 DNA: TGTGCCAGTAGTCAGGGGTCCTATAATTCACCCCTCCACTTT.

The chain couples TRBV29-1 to TRBJ2-1; D might be TRBD2 (5 bases). The CDR3 length is 15 residues. Trimming removed 3 bases from V and 0 bases from J, with 12 bases in between. Germline V gene data show CDR1 as SQVTM and CDR2 as ANQGSEA. The chain's CDR3 is CSVDGVAASYNEQFF. The CDR3 DNA follows: TGCAGCGTTGACGGGGTGGCGGCCTCCTACAATGAGCAGTTCTTC.

V and J are TRBV10-3 and TRBJ2-7; 11 bases map to TRBD2. Germline values: CDR1 ENHRY, CDR2 SYGVKD. This CDR3 has 14 amino acids. V trimming: 9 bases; J trimming: 3 bases; junction bases outside the gene matches: 7. As DNA, the CDR3 is TGTGCCATTTCCGGGACTAGCGGCGGCTACGAGCAGTACTTC. Residues: CAISGTSGGYEQYF.

DNA for the CDR3: TGTGCCTGGAGTTGGGCGGGGACAGTTTCCTACGAGCAGTACTTC. As protein: CAWSWAGTVSYEQYF. The rearrangement uses TRBV30 and TRBJ2-7; tentative D call: TRBD1 (7 bases). Germline V lookup: CDR1 GTSNPN, CDR2 SVGIG (reference sequence). V was shortened by 2 bases and J by 1 base, with 15 bases between the two germline ends. The CDR3 contains 15 residues.

V and J are TRBV7-6 and TRBJ2-5; 13 bases fit TRBD2. Germline V gives CDR1 SGHVS, CDR2 FNYEAQ. V shed 5 bases, J shed 5 bases, and the junction held 14 bases outside the gene matches. CDR3 length equals 18 residues. CDR3 region: CASSPKVSGLAGHETQYF. For the CDR3, the DNA is TGTGCCAGCAGCCCAAAGGTTTCGGGACTAGCGGGACACGAGACCCAGTACTTC.

The sample holds a few counts of this clone. This specimen includes other DNA sequences encoding the same CDR3. The rearrangement uses TRBV12-3 or TRBV12-4 and TRBJ1-1; D possibly corresponds to TRBD1 (5 bases). The CDR3 extends over 13 amino acids. Deletions cut 5 bases from V and 0 bases from J, with 7 bases between. Here the CDR3 DNA reads TGTGCCAGCAGTCTGACAGTGAACACTGAAGCTTTCTTT. Amino acid sequence: CASSLTVNTEAFF.